The rows below give T cell receptor beta chains drawn from one sample of a study of blood T cell repertoires in COVID-19. Sequenced by immunoSEQ multiplex PCR; TCRdb stores in-frame clones only, minus some. The sample holds 110,000 to 150,000 clones, 75% to 90% seen once. The sample taken for sequencing was peripheral blood. These receptors all come from a man aged 65-85 years who had recovered from COVID-19. Both conserved end residues are part of each CDR3. Some rows have no size entry. The others give once, few or many, or a class for an expanded clone.

>12|-|TRBV7-8|TRBJ2-4
CASSRLAGKRYF
>13|-|TRBV27|TRBJ2-5
CASSLGSSDRQYF
>12|-|TRBV29-1|TRBJ2-1
CSAIQGRGEQFF
>12|once|TRBV5-6|TRBJ1-2
CASSLRDYGYTF
>13|-|TRBV9|TRBJ2-3
CASSGTSRDTQYF
>12|-|TRBV30|TRBJ2-1
CACQTEGDEQFF
>13|-|TRBV19|TRBJ1-1
CASSVTGITEAFF
>14|-|TRBV7-6|TRBJ1-2
CASSPRGPNYGYTF
>13|-|TRBV25-1|TRBJ1-1
CASRNYRDTEAFF
>17|-|TRBV19|TRBJ2-6
CASSISQGGTGANVLTF
>14|-|TRBV7-2|TRBJ1-2
CASSPYNVQYGYTF
>20|-|TRBV5-1|TRBJ2-7
CASSPVAGAEYVLVTYEQYF
>17|few|TRBV2|TRBJ2-6
CASSEITGGIGANVLTF
>16|-|TRBV5-1|TRBJ2-7
CASSLWPGGRRYEQYF
>12|few|TRBV19|TRBJ2-7
CASSIGGYEQYF
>16|-|TRBV27|TRBJ2-5
CASSPTHPAYQETQYF
>13|once|TRBV7-9|TRBJ2-3
CASSLFSGGQEYF
>13|-|TRBV12-3/TRBV12-4|TRBJ1-1
CASSLQGSTEAFF
>16|-|TRBV13|TRBJ2-3
CASSLGWTGGTDTQYF
>13|many|TRBV3-1/TRBV3-2|TRBJ1-2
CASSQGDSNGYTF
>15|-|TRBV5-1|TRBJ2-3
CASSVGLAGTDTQYF
>15|-|TRBV9|TRBJ2-2
CASSVAGGLAGELFF
>10|-|TRBV11-2|TRBJ2-1
CASSSNEQFF
>17|-|TRBV5-1|TRBJ2-1
CASSLGTAFSSYNEQFF
>15|-|TRBV3-1/TRBV3-2|TRBJ2-7
CASSQLQGFSYEQYF
>16|-|TRBV6-2/TRBV6-3|TRBJ1-1
CASSYDRGRMNTEAFF
>13|once|TRBV12-3/TRBV12-4|TRBJ1-2
CASSFRSGDGYTF
>14|-|TRBV25-1|TRBJ2-1
CASSVLAGVNEQFF
>15|-|TRBV6-2/TRBV6-3|TRBJ2-7
CASRPSTSGSYEQYF
>15|-|TRBV27|TRBJ1-5
CASSFDGVSNQPQHF
>14|-|TRBV6-5|TRBJ2-7
CASSYSGQEYEQYF
>16|-|TRBV7-8|TRBJ2-7
CASSLNLGQGWHEQYF
>11|few|TRBV20-1|TRBJ2-5
CSGDYQETQYF
>13|-|TRBV2|TRBJ1-1
CASSGQRNTEAFF
>16|-|TRBV4-3|TRBJ1-1
CASSQAPDRSGTEAFF
>13|-|TRBV6-6|TRBJ2-7
CASSTDTTYEQYF
>13|few|TRBV9|TRBJ2-3
CASSYRTSGTQYF